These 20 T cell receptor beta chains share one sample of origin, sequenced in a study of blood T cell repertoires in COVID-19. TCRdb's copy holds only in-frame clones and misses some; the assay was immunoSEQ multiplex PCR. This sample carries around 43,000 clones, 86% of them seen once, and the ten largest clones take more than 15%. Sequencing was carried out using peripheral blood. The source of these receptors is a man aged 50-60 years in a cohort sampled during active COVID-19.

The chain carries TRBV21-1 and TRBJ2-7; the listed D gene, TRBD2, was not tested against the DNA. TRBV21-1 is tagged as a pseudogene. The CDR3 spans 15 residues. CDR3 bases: TGTGCCAGCAGCAAAGGAAAGTCCGAGGACTACGAGCAGTACGTC. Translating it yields CASSKGKSEDYEQYV.

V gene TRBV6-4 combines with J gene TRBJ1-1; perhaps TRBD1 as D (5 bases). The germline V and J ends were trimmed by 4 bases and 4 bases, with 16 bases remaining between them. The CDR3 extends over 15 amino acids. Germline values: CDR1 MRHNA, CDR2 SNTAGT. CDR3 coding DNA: TGTGCCAGCAGTGCCAGTTCCTCCCAGGGCACTGAAGCTTTCTTT. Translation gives CASSASSSQGTEAFF.

CDR3 sequence reads: CASSYYGTARAYGYTF. The DNA of the CDR3 is TGTGCCAGCAGTTATTACGGGACAGCGAGGGCCTATGGCTACACCTTC. The J gene is TRBJ1-2, the V gene TRBV6-5, with 7 bases lining up with TRBD1. V dropped 3 bases and J dropped 4; count of bases not matched to a gene: 11. Germline assignment: CDR1 MNHEY and CDR2 SVGAGI. The CDR3 loop spans 16 amino acids.

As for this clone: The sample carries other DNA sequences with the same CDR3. CDR3 amino acids: CASSLSGGPQYV. In nucleotides, the CDR3 is TGTGCCAGCAGCTTATCGGGAGGGCCGCAGTACGTC. The chain employs TRBV7-8 and TRBJ2-7; 8 positions match TRBD2. The CDR3 loop spans 12 amino acids. V shed 2 bases and J 9 bases; nucleotides not matched to a gene: 3. Germline CDR1 SGHVS, CDR2 FQNEAQ.

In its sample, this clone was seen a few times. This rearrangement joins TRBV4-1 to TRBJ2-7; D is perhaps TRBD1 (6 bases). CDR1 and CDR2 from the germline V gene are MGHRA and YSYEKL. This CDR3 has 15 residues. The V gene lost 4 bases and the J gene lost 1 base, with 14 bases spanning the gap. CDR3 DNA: TGCGCCAGCAGCCCCACCGCAACAGGGTCCTACGAGCAGTACTTC. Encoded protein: CASSPTATGSYEQYF.

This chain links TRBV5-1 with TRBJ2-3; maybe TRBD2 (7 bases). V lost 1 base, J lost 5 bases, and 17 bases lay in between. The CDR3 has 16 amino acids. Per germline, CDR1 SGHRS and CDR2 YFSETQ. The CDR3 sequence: CASSLLLAEGEDTQYF. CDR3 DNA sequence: TGCGCCAGCAGCTTGTTGCTAGCGGAGGGGGAAGATACGCAGTATTTT.

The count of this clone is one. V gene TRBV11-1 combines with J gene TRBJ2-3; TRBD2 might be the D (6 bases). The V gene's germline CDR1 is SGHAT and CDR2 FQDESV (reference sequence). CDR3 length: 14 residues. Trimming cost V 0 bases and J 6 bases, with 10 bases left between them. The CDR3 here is CASSLAGGWDTQYF. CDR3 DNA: TGTGCCAGCAGCTTAGCGGGAGGTTGGGATACGCAGTATTTT.

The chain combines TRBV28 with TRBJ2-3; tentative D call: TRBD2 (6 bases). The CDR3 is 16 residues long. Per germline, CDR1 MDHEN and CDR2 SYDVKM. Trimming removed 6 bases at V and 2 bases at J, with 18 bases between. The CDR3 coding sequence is TGTGCCAGCAGCCCCAGGGATTCGGGAGACACAGATACGCAGTATTTT. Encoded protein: CASSPRDSGDTDTQYF.

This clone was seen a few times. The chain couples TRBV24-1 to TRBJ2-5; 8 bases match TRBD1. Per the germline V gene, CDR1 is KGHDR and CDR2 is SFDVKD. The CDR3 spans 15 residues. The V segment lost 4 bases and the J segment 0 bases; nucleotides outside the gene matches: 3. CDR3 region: CATSDKDRDQETQYF. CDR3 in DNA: TGTGCCACCAGTGACAAGGACAGGGACCAAGAGACCCAGTACTTC.

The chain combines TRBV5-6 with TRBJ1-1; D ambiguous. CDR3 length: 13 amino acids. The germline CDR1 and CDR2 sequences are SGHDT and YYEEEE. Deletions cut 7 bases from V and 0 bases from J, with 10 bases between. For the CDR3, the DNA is TGTGCCAGCCAAGCAGACATGAACACTGAAGCTTTCTTT. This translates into CASQADMNTEAFF.

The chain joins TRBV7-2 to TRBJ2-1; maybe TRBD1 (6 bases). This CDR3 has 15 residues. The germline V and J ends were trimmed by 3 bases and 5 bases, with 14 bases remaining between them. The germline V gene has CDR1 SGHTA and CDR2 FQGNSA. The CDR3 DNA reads TGTGCCAGCAGCTTTGAGTCAGGGGCTGACAATGAGCAGTTCTTC. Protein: CASSFESGADNEQFF.

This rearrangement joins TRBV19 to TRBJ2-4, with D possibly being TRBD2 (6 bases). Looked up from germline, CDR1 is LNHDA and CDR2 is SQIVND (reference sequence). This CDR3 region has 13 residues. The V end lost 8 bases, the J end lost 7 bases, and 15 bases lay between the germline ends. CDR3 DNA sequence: TGTGCCAGTTCCGGGACTGACCTGAACATTCAGTACTTC. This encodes CASSGTDLNIQYF.

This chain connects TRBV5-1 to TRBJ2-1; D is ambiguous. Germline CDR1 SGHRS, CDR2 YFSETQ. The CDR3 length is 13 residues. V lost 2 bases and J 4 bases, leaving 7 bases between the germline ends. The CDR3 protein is CASSFDSYNEQFF. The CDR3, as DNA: TGCGCCAGCAGCTTCGACTCGTACAATGAGCAGTTCTTC. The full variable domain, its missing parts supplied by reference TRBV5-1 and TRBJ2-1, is KAGVTQTPRYLIKTRGQQVTLSCSPISGHRSVSWYQQTPGQGLQFLFEYFSETQRNKGNFPGRFSGRQFSNSRSEMNVSTLELGDSALYLCASSFDSYNEQFFGPGTRLTVL.

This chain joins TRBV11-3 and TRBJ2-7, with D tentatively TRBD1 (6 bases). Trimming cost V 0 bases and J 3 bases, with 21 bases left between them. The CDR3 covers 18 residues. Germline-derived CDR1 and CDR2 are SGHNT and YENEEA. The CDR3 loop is CASSLDASRGCHYYEQYV. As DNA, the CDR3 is TGTGCCAGCAGCTTAGATGCTTCCAGGGGCTGCCATTACTACGAGCAGTACGTC.

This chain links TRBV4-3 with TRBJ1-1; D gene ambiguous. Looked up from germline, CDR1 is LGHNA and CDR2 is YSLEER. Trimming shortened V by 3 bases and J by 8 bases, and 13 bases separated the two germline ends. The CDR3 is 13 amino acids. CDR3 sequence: CASSQRSGAEAFF. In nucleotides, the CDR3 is TGCGCCAGCAGCCAGAGGTCTGGAGCCGAAGCTTTCTTT.

The CDR3 DNA is TGCGCCAGCAGTCAAATTACTAACCGGGAAAGCATTCAGTACTTC. Translated, it gives CASSQITNRESIQYF. The rearrangement uses TRBV23-1 and TRBJ2-4; D possibly corresponds to TRBD2 (5 bases). TRBV23-1 carries the ORF label, with uncertain function. The CDR3 has 15 residues. V was cut by 2 bases and J by 9 bases, with 17 bases left in between.

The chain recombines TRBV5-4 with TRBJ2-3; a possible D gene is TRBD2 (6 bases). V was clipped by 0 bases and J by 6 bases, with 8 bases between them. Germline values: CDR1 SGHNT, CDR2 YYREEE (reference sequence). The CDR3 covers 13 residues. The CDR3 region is CASSLAGGDTQYF. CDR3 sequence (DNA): TGTGCCAGCAGCTTGGCCGGAGGGGATACGCAGTATTTT.

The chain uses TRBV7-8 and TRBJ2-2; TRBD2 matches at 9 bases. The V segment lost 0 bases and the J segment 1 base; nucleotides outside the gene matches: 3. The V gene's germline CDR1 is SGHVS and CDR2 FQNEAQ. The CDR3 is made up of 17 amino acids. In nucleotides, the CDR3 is TGTGCCAGCAGCTTAGCGCCAGCGGGGGGGAACACCGGGGAGCTGTTTTTT. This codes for CASSLAPAGGNTGELFF.

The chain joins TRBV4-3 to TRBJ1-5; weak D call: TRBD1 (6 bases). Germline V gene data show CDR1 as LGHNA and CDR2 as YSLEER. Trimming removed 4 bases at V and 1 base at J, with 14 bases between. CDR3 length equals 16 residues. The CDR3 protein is CASSLYRVGSNQPQHF. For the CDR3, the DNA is TGCGCCAGCAGCCTATACAGGGTGGGAAGCAATCAGCCCCAGCATTTT.

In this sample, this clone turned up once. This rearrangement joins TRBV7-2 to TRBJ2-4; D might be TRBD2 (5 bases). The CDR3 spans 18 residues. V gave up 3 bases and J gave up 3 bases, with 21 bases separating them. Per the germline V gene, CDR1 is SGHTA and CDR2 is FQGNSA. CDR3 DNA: TGTGCCAGCAGCTTTCGAAGGACTGGCACGTCCGACAAAAACATTCAGTACTTC. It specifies CASSFRRTGTSDKNIQYF. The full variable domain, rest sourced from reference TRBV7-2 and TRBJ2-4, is GAGVSQSPSNKVTEKGKDVELRCDPISGHTALYWYRQSLGQGLEFLIYFQGNSAPDKSGLPSDRFSAERTGGSVSTLTIQRTQQEDSAVYLCASSFRRTGTSDKNIQYFGAGTRLSVL.